Detailed here is one TCR beta chain. This clone's antigen is unknown. Nothing much larger sits one base from this clone, and base qualities are not available. This record comes from a study of shared clonotypes between healthy human individuals (TCRdb year 2020). Notes on the research overall: Two women and a few men aged 18 to 49 years were included in the cohort. To estimate repertoire size and how much clonotypes are shared between individuals, the study performed deep sequencing of blood TCR repertoires from a handful of healthy adults. Per donor, three plates each were used for CD4 naive and CD4 memory, two for CD8 naive, and one for CD8 memory. Each donor's leukapheresis produced roughly between roughly 0.85 and 10 billion PBMCs. To increase sequencing depth and limit assay-specific biases, TCR repertoire library preparation and sequencing were carried out by different laboratories using diverse techniques.

General conclusions and limits of the study: Rarefaction of sorted-subset datasets indicated incomplete sequencing despite the large sequencing depth. Pairwise subsampling indicated that sequencing depth was expected to affect the degree of clonotype sharing among donors. Sampling was restricted to blood, and TCR repertoires in tissues likely differ from the TCR repertoires found in blood. Compared with non-shared clonotypes, the clonotypes found in all four sorted-subset donors had higher generation probabilities. The genetic and exposure-history diversity represented was limited by the small number of donors. Larger estimated clonotype richness was generally found for naive subsets than for memory subsets. Roughly 5% of naive CD4, 3% to 3.5% of naive CD8, approximately 2% of memory CD4, and approximately 0.39% of memory CD8 clonotypes were shared across a few donors.

From its cysteine to its phenylalanine, the CDR3 spans 15 amino acids. CDR3 DNA only is kept here, 45 bases in frame from base 1. According to the germline V gene, CDR1 reads SGDLS and CDR2 reads YYNGEE. From V the trimming removes 4 bases and from J it removes 8 bases, while the gene matches leave 12 bases of the junction unaccounted for. TCR CDR3 regions were amplified from genomic DNA by multiplex PCR using the deep immunoSEQ assay. Extracted genomic DNA from each cell subset was distributed evenly across all wells of several immunoSEQ 96-well plates, and each plate was treated as a replicate. Each replicate PCR for sorted subsets received around 200 ng genomic DNA, equal to about 30,000 T cell genomes. Purified libraries were quantified with a Qubit 3.0 fluorometer, sized on a Bioanalyzer 2100, and re-quantified with the KAPA Library Quantification kit. A separate single-read 150-cycle Illumina NextSeq 550 flow cell was used to sequence each immunoSEQ 96-well plate. On the authors' methods: Because the immunoSEQ output held only junctional sequences and lacked quality scores, the filtering could not match the filtering applied to full-length reads. To assign V/J genes and CDR3, sequences were annotated against IMGT germline references using PyIR, a Python wrapper for IgBLAST v1.9. Any read was removed if the V/J assignment was weak (E-value above 1e-6), the CDR3 was missing, or the read contained stop codons, out-of-frame junctions, or ambiguous translated residues. V3J clonotypes were defined as sequences sharing the same inferred V gene, J gene, and CDR3 amino acid sequence. Percentage overlap between repertoires was calculated by dividing the number of shared unique clonotypes by the size of the smaller repertoire. Three approaches were used to assess repertoire richness: RTK rarefaction, the Chao1 estimator, and Recon v2.1 estimates of unobserved clonotypes. For all TCRbeta clonotypes obtained by the gDNA method from four donors, generation probabilities were computed with OLGA. The immuneACCESS repertoire file appears here via TCRdb, limited to in-frame rearrangements. These files lack a portion of the clones; in checked studies, under half of the deficit traces to unresolved V genes, and the cause of the others is not known. V, J and clone size are taken as reported in that table, and D and trimming were inferred from the DNA itself. Counted in this sample were approximately 2.3 million clones; about 92% of them appeared once. The ten largest clonotypes hold 0.3% to 0.4% of the sample.

Donors were healthy HIV-negative adults with no recently reported acute infections or vaccinations. Every donor was a Caucasian adult residing in Nashville, Tennessee, USA. CD4+ T cells were enriched by magnetic negative selection, after which naive cells were positively selected on CD45RA and the negative fraction was taken as the memory subset. After blood collection by leukapheresis, PBMCs were isolated using Ficoll-Histopaque density gradient centrifugation and then cryopreserved in the vapor phase of liquid nitrogen. Purity and quantity of every magnetically sorted T cell population were checked by analytical flow cytometry. From each sorted fraction, genomic DNA was isolated and quantified by UV absorbance on a Nanodrop 2000c.

The origin of this receptor is a man between 18 and 29 years old in good health. Some clones in this sample may be carry-over from other donors' samples. The sequencing input was naive CD4+ T cells from PBMCs. This specimen's cell subset or site label, per the study, means: CD45RA+ positively selected. This receptor chain uses TRBV9 and TRBJ2-1, with 7 bases matching TRBD2. At the DNA level, the sequence is TGTGCCAGCAGCCCTATTGGGGGGGAGTCCGATGAGCAGTTCTTC. It encodes CASSPIGGESDEQFF.